This record concerns one TCR beta chain sequence. The sample originates from a study of blood T cell repertoires in COVID-19. Germline CDR1 is KGHDR and CDR2 is SFDVKD. The CDR3 has 15 amino acids. V dropped 0 bases and J dropped 6 bases, with 11 bases sitting between them. Libraries were prepared by immunoSEQ multiplex PCR; TCRdb keeps only in-frame clonotypes and omits some of them. The table records fewer than 250,000 clones, 84% of them present only once. The receptor was derived from a woman aged 35 to 49 who had recovered from COVID-19. This chain uses TRBV24-1 with TRBJ2-1, with D possibly matching TRBD1 (6 bases). Sequencing was performed on PBMCs or T cells enriched from blood (not recorded which). The CDR3 nucleotides read TGTGCCACCAGTGATTTGCAGAGGGACATCAATGAGCAGTTCTTC. The encoded protein is CATSDLQRDINEQFF.